These T cell receptor beta chains were read from a single sample in a study of T cells in Graves' hyperthyroidism and ophthalmopathy. MiXCR was run by TCRdb on the multiplex PCR reads, yielding one entry per CDR3 protein. Of some 510,000 distinct CDR3 sequences in the sample, roughly 20% were seen once. Material for sequencing was blood. These receptors all come from a young man with Graves' hyperthyroidism. CDR3s leave out the opening cysteine and the closing phenylalanine or tryptophan. Part of the rows lack a size; the others show once, few, many or a class for expanded clones.

abundance	v_gene	CDR3aa
NA	TRBV11-1	ASSFETLKGRARETQY
many	TRBV3-1	ASSQKPYYEQY
few	TRBV5-5	ASSRLESSTEAF
few	TRBV11-3	ASSLAFGTNEQY
many	TRBV2	ASSSLTSGGAKYIQY
many	TRBV6-2/TRBV6-3	ASSLWPEAF
NA	TRBV11-2	ASSPPPGMANYGYT
once	TRBV30	AWSVRLRGNTEDC
many	TRBV5-1	ASSLEANRGGELF
many	TRBV6-5	ASSYERGGPYEQY
NA	TRBV6-5	ASSSTLGWGNTEAF
many	TRBV9	ASSVEGNSPLH
NA	TRBV27	ASSLLQGTEAC
many	TRBV28	ASNPRRQLKNIQY
once	TRBV7-8	ASSFAPGQNMNTEAF
many	TRBV18	ASSPQGNTGELF
many	TRBV2	ASSERDGSYEQY
NA	TRBV5-1	ASSWKVGTGNTEAF
NA	TRBV29-1	SAEDRGDEGYT
NA	TRBV20-1	SARGTGEDTGELF
many	TRBV12-3/TRBV12-4	ASSARLAPYEQY
many	TRBV28	ASSFPPKVGEQY
many	TRBV5-1	ASSLLPNSNQPQH
many	TRBV7-8	ASSPRGGHGTDTQY
NA	TRBV12-3/TRBV12-4	ASRSPVKDTEAF
many	TRBV20-1	SALGSRYTGELF
NA	TRBV7-9	ASSQTPDRAYEQY
many	TRBV15	ATSRDRSNQPQH
NA	TRBV6-1	ASRAGTGQETQY
many	TRBV10-1	ASSPRVGLMNTEAF
NA	TRBV11-2	ASSRPGTGRNGYT
many	TRBV7-8	ASSLRGDSSPHGYT
few	TRBV19	ASSIAAQPQH
once	TRBV5-6	ASSRAGLAGWNTGELF
many	TRBV11-1	ASSLHRGQPPRKGEQY
NA	TRBV15	ATSRVGRGGKQETQY